This T cell receptor (beta chain) derives from a study of identical twins (dated by TCRdb to about 2016). Broadly, across the study: TCR alpha and beta repertoires from monozygotic twins, unrelated adults of various ages and cord blood were deep-sequenced to test whether fetal clonotypes persist. To rule out contamination, the twin experiments were replicated at different times with different library preparation protocols.

In its sample, this clonotype was seen a few times. The target of this receptor is not known. No quality values exist for individual bases; no much larger clone is one base distant. General study outcomes and caveats: Because the same donors could not be followed over many years, the conclusions relied on cross-sectional statistical analysis. Excess twin sharing in beta out-of-frame sequences was weaker because fewer shared sequences lowered the signal-to-noise ratio. Invariant T cells such as MAIT and iNKT could partly confound zero-insertion analyses, though diverse VJ usage argued against this for most clonotypes. Compared with coincidental sharing between unrelated individuals, out-of-frame TCR alpha sequences shared between twins showed an excess of sequences with low generation probability. Recombination models systematically underestimated out-of-frame TCR alpha sharing in monozygotic twins but agreed with sharing between unrelated individuals. Abundant cord blood beta clonotypes had fewer insertions, young adult naive repertoires showed a similar but weaker trend, and memory repertoires showed no such trend.

Every donor in the study was a healthy Caucasian. The twin cohort comprised three pairs of female monozygotic twins, all aged roughly 18 to 30 years. Peripheral blood mononuclear cells were used as the source from which RNA for TCR libraries was isolated. Library construction relied on 5' RACE. Instrument on record: Illumina HiSeq 2000. A universal primer binding site was added through template switching, and the final cDNA carried a unique molecular identifier so that TCR cDNA molecules could be counted accurately. Specific primers in the conserved constant-segment region were used to synthesize first-strand cDNA for TCR alpha and beta chains. Each cDNA library was double barcoded, with a SMART-Mk sample barcode plus Illumina barcodes, to control for contamination. TruSeq adapter sequences and Illumina sample barcodes were added in two successive PCR steps. The Illumina HiSeq platform was used with custom primers to sequence TCR alpha and beta cDNA libraries. Processing in the source paper ran as follows. MiGEC processed the raw reads to extract unique molecular identifiers, while MiXCR was used to determine the CDR3 positions. Recombination models were inferred per individual with the repgenHMM and IGoR tools using an EM algorithm. Shared clonotypes were analyzed with the tcR package in R, and sharing was normalized by the product of cloneset sizes. Out-of-frame nonproductive sequences were analyzed to study raw recombination free of thymic and clonal selection effects. The public reads were quality trimmed at Q25 with fastp and then assembled into clones with MiXCR by TCRdb, keeping productive beta chains. Identical CDR3 proteins give one entry, which carries the most common genes and DNA. The V and J calls reflect TCRdb's pipeline rather than the authors' work. The sample data list under 900,000 distinct CDR3 sequences, and 9% to 15% of these were observed just once. Around 1.5% of the sample rests with the top ten.

CDR1 and CDR2, looked up from the germline V gene (reference sequence), are LNHNV and YYDKDF. The CDR3 numbers 17 residues from cysteine through phenylalanine. The DNA shown is the 51-base CDR3, in frame from base 1. Trimming at the junction amounts to 3 bases on V and 1 base on J, and the germline ends lie 16 bases apart. These same records also appear under a second study, on yellow fever vaccine responses in identical twins. From the second report: According to the authors, in identical twins the way T cells responded to vaccination appeared partly convergent and partly personalized. In identical twins, the study followed T cell clones that responded to the vaccine with precision.

Specimen: PBMCs. The chain links TRBV15 with TRBJ2-4; the D gene is possibly TRBD2, with 6 bases matching. The receptor was isolated from a woman aged 18-29 years in good health. The DNA sequence is TGTGCCACCAGCAGTACCCTTGGGGGGATGGCCAAAAACATTCAGTACTTC. It encodes CATSSTLGGMAKNIQYF.